These 2 T cell receptor beta chains were sequenced from one sample in a study of patients and donors after allogeneic stem cell transplantation. Each CDR3 protein is one row after TCRdb ran MiXCR on the RT-PCR reads. The data show approximately 410,000 distinct CDR3 sequences, 16% seen once. Sequenced input: blood, either unsorted or a sorted T cell fraction (not recorded which). Source of these receptors: a human donor who was either an allogeneic HSCT recipient or a stem cell or donor lymphocyte infusion donor (not recorded which). It is not recorded whose cells these are; they may come from a transplant donor.

This clonotype was picked up a small number of times. The rearrangement joins TRBV25-1 to TRBJ1-2; D possibly corresponds to TRBD1 (5 bases). Germline V gives CDR1 MGHDK, CDR2 SYGVNS. V lost 5 bases and J lost 7, with 11 bases in between. This CDR3 contains 12 residues. CDR3: CASSPGDRGYTF. CDR3 sequence (DNA): TGTGCCAGCAGTCCCGGGGACCGTGGCTACACCTTC.

This chain links TRBV6-2 or TRBV6-3 with TRBJ1-1; 9 positions agree with TRBD1. Germline CDR1 reads MNHEY; CDR2 reads SVGEGT. The CDR3 is 16 amino acids. The J segment lost 5 bases and the V segment lost 5 bases, leaving 12 bases of the junction unmatched. This chain's CDR3 is CASSRTGASRKTEAFF. The CDR3 DNA follows: TGTGCCAGCAGTAGGACAGGGGCATCCCGGAAAACTGAAGCTTTCTTT.